The source of this T cell receptor (beta chain) is a study of cytomegalovirus exposure and HLA in healthy donors (dated by TCRdb to 2016 to 2017). About the investigation overall: According to an earlier analysis of 450 to 650 of the donors, about 179 million T cells yielded 117 million unique TCR beta sequences and about 300 Gb of sequence data. Both class I and class II loci were covered by HLA typing, at four-digit resolution. An earlier analysis of 500 to 750 of the donors applied high-throughput TCR beta sequencing to assess whether each TCR beta V gene segment acted as functional or pseudogenic. The aim of the study was to test whether cataloging public T cell receptors could identify signatures of past pathogen exposure. A later genetic analysis took genome-wide SNP genotypes for about three fifths of the 666 donors and used that subset as a discovery cohort. Besides the first cohort of approximately 710 subjects, a separate validation cohort made up of over a hundred different subjects was used. About 310 gigabases of sequencing data and 78 million or so unique TCR sequences were included in an early release covering over 600 HLA-typed donors. The number of typed donors differed by locus: about 620-630 for A, B, C, DRB1 and DQB1; 522 for DQA1; approximately 600 for DPA1; and some 450 for DPB1. On average, around 240,000 unique TCR beta nucleotide sequences were sequenced per donor among more than 350 genotyped donors of the cohort, with roughly a sixth of those sequences being non-productive. Every discovery cohort repertoire had been produced on one sequencing platform. To predict cytomegalovirus infection status, the study brought together high-throughput TCR immunosequencing, statistical association of individual TCRs with disease status, and machine learning. The genetic ancestry cluster associated with self-reported Caucasian donors included roughly four fifths of the roughly 400 genotyped donors. Using immunosequencing, the study profiled T cell repertoires from approximately 700 subjects and related those repertoires to cytomegalovirus serostatus. To study patterns of TCR occurrence, a later analysis re-analyzed previously published TCR beta repertoires from around 660 donors and added high-resolution HLA genotyping. Alongside the repertoire data, information on donor age, sex, ethnicity and CMV serostatus was compiled. In the later analysis, no new phenotypic data were used to find candidate immune exposures; instead, reliance was placed on TCR beta sequences and their occurrence across donors. Roughly 5 DR-DQ haplotypes were treated as single units for association and clustering because of strong linkage in the cohort. General findings and caveats noted by the study authors: In an earlier analysis of 500 to 650 of the donors, most TCR beta V segments appeared in productive rearrangements about 90% or about 30% of the time, broadly matching IMGT annotations. The study listed 164 TCR beta chains as associated with cytomegalovirus. Because HLA typing was unavailable for some donors at each locus, only the typed subset was used in association tests. Compared with equally common non-associated chains, HLA-associated TCR beta chains in a later analysis were more clonally expanded and had lower generation probabilities. According to a later genetic analysis, donors in an Asian-associated ancestry cluster had fewer N-insertions in productive TCRs than the approximately 630-donor mean. The classifier was reported to diagnose cytomegalovirus status with high specificity and sensitivity in both the original cohort and the validation cohort. Immune exposure information for the cohort was limited to CMV serostatus. The earlier analysis of nearly 600 of the donors excluded 15 to 20 rarely observed V segments, including chromosome 9 orphons, because counts were too low. According to the authors, the approach could potentially be generalized to other disease states and immunological phenotypes. The sequencing pipeline was judged likely to have produced a cluster of highly shared sequence variants as a technical artifact. Correlated functional status among segregating V segments might reflect linkage disequilibrium, but an unknown experimental factor could not be ruled out. In a later genetic analysis, a missense DCLRE1C variant was associated with V-gene and J-gene trimming of TCR beta chains, and the association was replicated in an independent cohort. A further reported finding was that TCR beta sequences accurately predicted the HLA-A and HLA-B alleles for most subjects in the first cohort. The presence/absence analyses assumed that sequencing depth was roughly uniform across donors, and that assumption may not be true. Across donors, most TCR sequences were observed very rarely, whereas some public TCRs were present in many individuals. Only TCR beta chains were sequenced in this cohort, and the absence of alpha or paired-chain data limited detectable features. According to a later analysis, parvovirus B19, influenza, CMV and Epstein-Barr virus appeared linked to several top co-occurrence clusters. A few of the identified cytomegalovirus-associated TCR beta chains were confirmed in vitro to be specific for cytomegalovirus antigens. Strong co-occurrence of HLA alleles, especially DR and DQ, made assigning TCR associations to individual alleles difficult. Some IMGT-functional V segments, including TRBV6-2 and TRBV6-3, could not be told apart with the 87-base-pair reads, so those segments were excluded. A later analysis found that most CMV-associated TCR beta chains appeared HLA-restricted, with HLA associations seemingly driven largely by CMV exposure. In a later analysis, the rate of TCR association differed among HLA loci, with DRB1 alleles having the most associated TCRs and HLA-C alleles having the fewest. Specific HLA alleles were associated with roughly 17,000 TCR beta sequences at a false discovery rate of 0.05 in a later analysis.

Library preparation was by the immunoSEQ multiplex PCR assay. For the multiplex PCR, a mixture combining 60 forward primers for TCR Vbeta segments and 13 reverse primers for TCR Jbeta segments was used. Amplification of the CDR3 region of rearranged TCR beta genes was performed with a multiplex PCR assay on genomic DNA. On the Illumina HiSeq System, the amplified TCR beta libraries were sequenced as 87-base-pair reads. As for the original processing: Across the 500 to 850 repertoires, a later analysis counted 80 million or so unique TCR beta chains, roughly 11 million of which were shared by at least two donors. To remove PCR and sequencing errors, raw reads were error-corrected and collapsed into unique sequences using a nearest-neighbor algorithm that merged closely related sequences. To assign V, D and J gene segments, CDR3 sequences were aligned to IMGT reference sequences. For a sequence to be retained, at least a six-nucleotide match to both a V gene segment and a J gene segment was required. A rearrangement was called productive if the CDR3 had no stop codons and remained in frame with V and J, and every other rearrangement was called non-productive. CDR3 was defined by IMGT convention, running from the second conserved V-encoded cysteine to the conserved J-encoded phenylalanine. In an earlier analysis of roughly 610 of the donors, sequences lacking an unambiguous match to a single V gene segment were excluded. An earlier analysis of several hundred of the donors called V segments functional above 56.7% productive rearrangements and segregating when the between-donor standard deviation exceeded 5%. A statistical classification framework was built for diagnosing cytomegalovirus status from the catalog of TCR beta chain sequences. In a later analysis, V and J genes were assigned by comparing TCR nucleotide sequences against IMGT/GENE-DB human TR gene sequences. In a later analysis, CDR3 sequences and most-parsimonious VDJ recombination scenarios were assigned using the TCRdist pipeline. A later analysis defined each TCR beta chain by its CDR3 amino acid sequence plus V-gene family, and excluded reads lacking a unique V-gene family. A later analysis removed several hundred highly shared, low-generation-probability nucleotide sequences to deal with suspected cross-contamination and a sequencing artifact. A later analysis calculated a clonal expansion index for each public chain from normalized within-repertoire ranks of inferred template counts. A later analysis computed generation probabilities with a VDJ recombination model fitted to out-of-frame rearrangements, and checked the results against IGoR. In a later analysis, TCR-TCR, TCR-HLA and TCR-CMV co-occurrence was scored with hypergeometric tests, and a repertoire-size bias correction was applied to TCR pairs. To estimate false discovery rates, a later analysis permuted the HLA or CMV assignments 20 times. In a later analysis, co-occurring TCRs were grouped with DBSCAN, and TCRdist sequence similarity was added when clustering was performed within HLA-allele-positive subsets. Co-occurrence clustering excluded repertoires with fewer than 30,000 or more than 120,000 public chains, plus five with anomalous nucleotide sharing. In its TCRdb copy, this immuneACCESS table keeps in-frame sequences only and misses some clones. Where compared with another copy, unresolved V genes explain less than half of these, and the others have no known cause. That table supplies the V and J calls and clone size; D and trimming were determined from the DNA. Across this sample there are about 18,000 clones, with about 80% seen only once. Roughly a fifth of the sample rests with the top ten.

The cohort was made up of roughly 670 healthy bone marrow donors. Cohort members were all nominally healthy when sampled, although unrecorded immune exposures were likely present. Of the approximately 620 cohort members, nearly 300 had a positive CMV serostatus and 352 had a negative one, while no CMV serostatus was recorded for the donor. Each donor provided a peripheral blood sample, and peripheral blood mononuclear cells were used for TCR beta sequencing. Genomic DNA extraction from the blood cell samples was performed with the Qiagen DNeasy Blood Extraction Kit. Concerning this clone itself: Its antigen has not been determined. Base quality data are lacking; no much larger clone is found one base away.

The germline V gene sets CDR1 to SGHTA and CDR2 to FQGNSA. Its CDR3 holds 12 amino acids, cysteine through phenylalanine. The DNA shown is the 36-base CDR3, in frame from base 1. V was cut back by 2 bases and J by 6 bases, leaving a gap of 7 bases between them. Sequenced: PBMCs. This TCR was recovered from a human donor in good health. The sequence links TRBV7-2 to TRBJ1-2, with an unclear D gene assignment. In nucleotide form, the sequence is TGTGCCAGCAGCTTATGGGCACATGGCTACACCTTC. Translated, this gives CASSLWAHGYTF.